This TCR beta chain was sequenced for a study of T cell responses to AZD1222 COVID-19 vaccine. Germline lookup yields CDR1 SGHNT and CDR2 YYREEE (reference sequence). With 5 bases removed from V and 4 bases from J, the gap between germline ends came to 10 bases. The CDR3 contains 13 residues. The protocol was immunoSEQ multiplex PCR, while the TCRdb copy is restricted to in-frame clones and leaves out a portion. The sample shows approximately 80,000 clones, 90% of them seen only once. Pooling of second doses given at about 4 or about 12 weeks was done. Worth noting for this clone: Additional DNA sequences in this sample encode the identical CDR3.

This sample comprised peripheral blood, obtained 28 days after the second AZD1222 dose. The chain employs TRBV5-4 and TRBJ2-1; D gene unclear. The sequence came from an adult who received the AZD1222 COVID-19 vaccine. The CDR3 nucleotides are TGTGCCAGCAGATCTGACTCATACAATGAGCAGTTCTTC. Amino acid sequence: CASRSDSYNEQFF.